This entry lists 26 T cell receptor beta chains sequenced from one sample in a study of blood T cell repertoires in COVID-19. TCRdb keeps only in-frame clones here, not all; method: immunoSEQ multiplex PCR. The sample contains 200,000 to 250,000 clones, around nine tenths of which appear only once. The sequencing input was peripheral blood. The receptors come from a woman aged 55-69 years with acute or convalescent COVID-19.

The chain combines TRBV5-4 with TRBJ2-1; 8 nucleotides agree with TRBD1. The V and J ends lost 4 bases and 5 bases, in that order; junction bases with no gene match: 8. Germline assignment: CDR1 SGHNT and CDR2 YYREEE (reference sequence). There are 15 residues in the CDR3. This CDR3 reads CASSPRDRQNNEQFF. In DNA, the CDR3 is TGTGCCAGCAGCCCCCGGGACAGGCAAAACAATGAGCAGTTCTTC.

This clone appeared a single time. The J gene is TRBJ2-7, the V gene TRBV9; no clear D. The germline CDR1 and CDR2 sequences are SGDLS and YYNGEE. The CDR3 length is 14 residues. V gave up 2 bases and J gave up 0 bases, with 9 bases separating them. This CDR3 is CASSVRFGSYEQYF. CDR3 coding DNA: TGTGCCAGCAGCGTCCGGTTCGGCTCCTACGAGCAGTACTTC. The whole variable domain, filled in from reference TRBV9 and TRBJ2-7, reads DSGVTQTPKHLITATGQRVTLRCSPRSGDLSVYWYQQSLDQGLQFLIQYYNGEERAKGNILERFSAQQFPDLHSELNLSSLELGDSALYFCASSVRFGSYEQYFGPGTRLTVT.

This clone was detected only once. The V gene is TRBV5-1, the J gene TRBJ2-1, with 10 positions matching TRBD2. This CDR3 has 15 amino acids. Germline V gene sequence: CDR1 SGHRS, CDR2 YFSETQ. J lost 12 bases, V lost 3 bases, and 12 bases had no gene match. CDR3 protein: CASSSSPGTSVRQFF. CDR3 nucleotide sequence: TGCGCCAGCAGCTCCTCACCCGGGACTAGCGTAAGGCAGTTCTTC.

V gene TRBV15 combines with J gene TRBJ2-7; D might be TRBD1 (6 bases). Trimming pared 1 base from V and 2 bases from J, leaving 9 bases between. The germline CDR1 and CDR2 sequences are LNHNV and YYDKDF (reference sequence). The CDR3 totals 14 residues. The CDR3, as DNA: TGTGCCACCAGCAGAGGGGACACAGCCTACGAGCAGTACTTC. This sequence encodes CATSRGDTAYEQYF.

The chain uses TRBV27 and TRBJ1-5, with D possibly matching TRBD1 (6 bases). Germline V gene data show CDR1 as MNHEY and CDR2 as SMNVEV (reference sequence). Trimming pared 2 bases from V and 8 bases from J, leaving 10 bases between. This CDR3 spans 13 amino acids. The CDR3 loop is CASSLARDKPQHF. The CDR3 DNA reads TGTGCCAGCAGTTTAGCTAGGGACAAGCCCCAGCATTTT.

This clone was found once. The chain is built from TRBV30 and TRBJ1-6, with D possibly being TRBD1 (5 bases). Germline CDR1 and CDR2: GTSNPN and SVGIG (reference sequence). The CDR3 totals 15 residues. Trimming stripped 1 base from V and 1 base from J, with 8 bases between. CDR3 DNA: TGTGCCTGGAGTGGTCGGGGGTCCTATAATTCACCCCTCCACTTT. This codes for CAWSGRGSYNSPLHF. Full variable domain (remainder filled in from reference TRBV30 and TRBJ1-6): SQTIHQWPATLVQPVGSPLSLECTVEGTSNPNLYWYRQAAGRGLQLLFYSVGIGQISSEVPQNLSASRPQDRQFILSSKKLLLSDSGFYLCAWSGRGSYNSPLHFGNGTRLTVT.

V usage is TRBV18 and J usage is TRBJ1-1; maybe TRBD1 (6 bases). Germline values: CDR1 KGHSH, CDR2 LQKENI. The CDR3 loop spans 15 amino acids. The V end was cut by 2 bases, the J end by 3 bases, with 13 bases between. DNA for the CDR3: TGTGCCAGCTCACCATCGCCAGGGGTAGACACTGAAGCTTTCTTT. Amino acids: CASSPSPGVDTEAFF.

J is TRBJ1-1 and V is TRBV3-1 (or the pseudogene TRBV3-2), with 7 bases that match TRBD1. Germline V lookup: CDR1 LGHDT, CDR2 YNNKEL (reference sequence). The CDR3 has 14 amino acids. Trimming took 1 base from V and 6 from J; bases not matched to a gene: 5. The DNA for the CDR3 is TGTGCCAGCAGCCAAGGCAGGGGGTTCGCTGAAGCTTTCTTT. Amino acid sequence: CASSQGRGFAEAFF.

A single count supports this clone. The chain has TRBV18 and TRBJ1-6; D gene uncertain. The length of the CDR3 is 15 residues. The germline V gene has CDR1 KGHSH and CDR2 LQKENI. The V end lost 3 bases, the J end lost 3 bases, and 9 bases lay between the germline ends. The CDR3 reads CASSPWENYNSPLHF. The DNA for the CDR3 is TGTGCCAGCTCACCGTGGGAGAACTATAATTCACCCCTCCACTTT.

V usage is TRBV7-6 and J usage is TRBJ2-3, with 8 positions matching TRBD2. Germline-derived CDR1 and CDR2 are SGHVS and FNYEAQ. The CDR3 sequence is 17 residues long. Trimming cost V 5 bases and J 3 bases; bases outside gene matches: 13. The CDR3 DNA is TGTGCCAGCAGCCCCGGAGAGCGGGAGTCATTTACAGATACGCAGTATTTT. Protein sequence: CASSPGERESFTDTQYF. The entire variable domain, with the rest obtained from reference TRBV7-6 and TRBJ2-3, is as follows: GAGVSQSPRYKVTKRGQDVALRCDPISGHVSLYWYRQALGQGPEFLTYFNYEAQQDKSGLPNDRFSAERPEGSISTLTIQRTEQRDSAMYRCASSPGERESFTDTQYFGPGTRLTVL.

This sequence joins TRBV10-3 and TRBJ1-1; TRBD1 aligns across 7 bases. The junction had 7 bases not matched to a gene; V was cut back by 4 bases and J by 5 bases. Germline CDR1 is ENHRY and CDR2 is SYGVKD. The CDR3 consists of 14 residues. The CDR3 region has the DNA TGTGCCATCAGTGCCTACAGGGGTAGGACTGAAGCTTTCTTT. It encodes CAISAYRGRTEAFF.

The chain combines TRBV5-4 with TRBJ2-1; weak D call: TRBD1 (6 bases). This CDR3 has 13 amino acids. Germline-derived CDR1 and CDR2 are SGHNT and YYREEE (reference sequence). Trimming cost V 4 bases and J 5 bases, with 10 bases left between them. CDR3 region: CASSHRDNNEQFF. The CDR3 nucleotides are TGTGCCAGCAGCCACCGGGACAACAATGAGCAGTTCTTC.

The chain combines TRBV3-1 (or the pseudogene TRBV3-2) with TRBJ1-4; 7 nucleotides match TRBD1. This CDR3 has 15 residues. Germline CDR1 and CDR2: LGHDT and YNNKEL (reference sequence). V gave up 5 bases and J gave up 7 bases; unmatched junction bases: 10. DNA for the CDR3: TGTGCCAGCAGCTCTGACCGGGACAGATCTGAAAAACTGTTTTTT. It encodes CASSSDRDRSEKLFF.

The chain joins TRBV27 to TRBJ2-7; D possibly corresponds to TRBD2 (7 bases). V lost 0 bases, J lost 2 bases, and 14 bases lay in between. Looked up from germline, CDR1 is MNHEY and CDR2 is SMNVEV (reference sequence). This CDR3 has 16 residues. The CDR3 sequence: CASSLSARGGAYEQYF. CDR3 sequence (DNA): TGTGCCAGCAGTTTATCTGCCCGAGGGGGGGCCTACGAGCAGTACTTC.

In its sample, this clone was seen once. This chain connects TRBV3-1 (or the pseudogene TRBV3-2) to TRBJ2-3; 10 bases line up with TRBD2. The V gene end was trimmed by 2 bases and the J gene end by 2 bases; junction bases not matched to a gene: 4. The CDR3 length is 16 residues. The V gene's germline CDR1 is LGHDT and CDR2 YNNKEL (reference sequence). CDR3 sequence reads: CASSQFSGGNTDTQYF. The CDR3 DNA follows: TGTGCCAGCAGCCAATTTAGCGGGGGGAACACAGATACGCAGTATTTT.

V gene TRBV5-1 combines with J gene TRBJ2-7; possibly TRBD1 for D (5 bases). V was pared by 0 bases and J by 2 bases, with 9 bases between. The V gene's germline CDR1 is SGHRS and CDR2 YFSETQ. The CDR3 sequence is 14 residues long. CDR3 bases: TGCGCCAGCAGCTTGGAGGGGCCTGCCTACGAGCAGTACTTC. Amino acid sequence: CASSLEGPAYEQYF.

The chain couples TRBV30 to TRBJ1-5; 8 nucleotides match TRBD1. CDR1 is GTSNPN and CDR2 is SVGIG in the germline V gene (reference sequence). CDR3 size: 16 residues. V was pared by 2 bases and J by 4 bases, with 10 bases of the junction left unmatched. CDR3 DNA sequence: TGTGCCTGGAGTACCCGACAGGGGCGGAGGAATCAGCCCCAGCATTTT. It translates to CAWSTRQGRRNQPQHF.

The J gene is TRBJ2-2, the V gene TRBV5-1; tentative D call: TRBD2 (5 bases). Germline loops: CDR1 SGHRS, CDR2 YFSETQ. CDR3 length: 14 amino acids. Trimming took off 2 bases at V and 6 bases at J, with 11 bases between the two ends. The CDR3 protein is CASSLPLESGELFF. In nucleotides, the CDR3 is TGCGCCAGCAGCTTACCACTAGAGTCCGGGGAGCTGTTTTTT.

The chain links TRBV27 to TRBJ1-6; no definite D call. Deletions cut 4 bases from V and 2 bases from J, with 15 bases between. Germline CDR1 and CDR2: MNHEY and SMNVEV (reference sequence). This CDR3 region has 17 residues. As DNA, the CDR3 is TGTGCCAGCAGTTACCCGCGCGGGTTAACCTATAATTCACCCCTCCACTTT. This translates into CASSYPRGLTYNSPLHF.

The chain recombines TRBV5-6 with TRBJ1-2; D might be TRBD1 (6 bases). This CDR3 region has 13 residues. V lost 7 bases and J lost 4, with 14 bases in between. CDR1 and CDR2 (germline): SGHDT, YYEEEE. CDR3 bases: TGTGCCAGCCTCTTGACAGGCCTCTATGGCTACACCTTC. Translating gives CASLLTGLYGYTF.

J is TRBJ1-3 and V is TRBV2; D is undetermined. V lost 7 bases to trimming and J lost 0 bases, with 16 bases between them. There are 16 residues in the CDR3. Germline CDR1 and CDR2: SNHLY and FYNNEI. The CDR3 reads CASTQDQLSSGNTIYF. CDR3 sequence (DNA): TGTGCCAGCACCCAGGATCAGCTTAGCTCTGGAAACACCATATATTTT.

J is TRBJ2-3 and V is TRBV15; D is unresolved. CDR1 is LNHNV, CDR2 YYDKDF, per germline (reference sequence). The CDR3 sequence is 15 residues long. V was cut by 0 bases and J by 1 base, with 8 bases left in between. In nucleotides, the CDR3 is TGTGCCACCAGCAGAGATCAAGGAGGCACAGATACGCAGTATTTT. Its translation is CATSRDQGGTDTQYF.

The chain uses TRBV15 and TRBJ2-7; D not certain. CDR3 length: 15 residues. The germline V gene encodes CDR1 LNHNV and CDR2 YYDKDF (reference sequence). V lost 0 bases and J lost 2, with 11 bases in between. Here the CDR3 DNA reads TGTGCCACCAGCAGAGAATTACAGCCAGCCTACGAGCAGTACTTC. It translates to CATSRELQPAYEQYF.

The chain is built from TRBV30 and TRBJ1-4; no reliable D call. This CDR3 is 15 amino acids long. CDR1 is GTSNPN and CDR2 is SVGIG in the germline V gene (reference sequence). Trimming took off 0 bases at V and 3 bases at J, with 11 bases between the two ends. This chain's CDR3 is CAWSVGVSANEKLFF. As DNA, the CDR3 is TGTGCCTGGAGTGTTGGAGTTTCGGCTAATGAAAAACTGTTTTTT.

The rearrangement uses TRBV24-1 and TRBJ1-5, with a weak D call TRBD1 (5 bases). This CDR3 region has 13 residues. Looked up from germline, CDR1 is KGHDR and CDR2 is SFDVKD. Trimming shortened V by 3 bases and J by 4 bases, and 6 bases separated the two germline ends. The CDR3 DNA reads as TGTGCCACCAGTGATGCAGGGAATCAGCCCCAGCATTTT. It codes for CATSDAGNQPQHF.

The chain employs TRBV7-9 and TRBJ2-5; D is perhaps TRBD2 (5 bases). The CDR3 consists of 14 residues. CDR1 and CDR2 (germline): SEHNR, FQNEAQ (reference sequence). The V and J ends lost 5 bases and 5 bases respectively, with 15 bases between them. In nucleotides, the CDR3 is TGTGCCAGCAGCCGAGCGGAGACATCTGAGACCCAGTACTTC. Its protein is CASSRAETSETQYF.